The clone carrying this TCR beta chain was detected many times. No antigen is known for it. There were no patients who had received any treatment before thyroid surgery. Authors' methods: Clinicopathological groups differed in CDR3, with these differences serving to build a distant-metastasis classifier for papillary thyroid cancer. Using MiXCR, TCRdb reanalyzed the PCR reads. TCRdb, not the authors, supplied the V and J calls. Of roughly 14,000 clones listed, more than 20% were seen once; the top ten hold 6% to 8.5%. The sample is drawn from a study of metastatic and nonmetastatic thyroid tumors. Study-wide findings and caveats: Reports indicated that malignant thyroid tumors showed significantly higher TCR beta diversity than benign nodules did, in blood and tumor.

Germline V gives CDR1 SGHDT, CDR2 YYEEEE. Trimming removed 6 bases at V and 1 base at J, with 13 bases between. This CDR3 contains 15 residues. This sequence originates from a female donor with papillary thyroid cancer or a benign thyroid nodule (not recorded which). Some clones in this sample may be carry-over from other donors' samples. The material sequenced was tumor tissue. This chain links TRBV5-6 with TRBJ2-2; D is possibly TRBD2 (5 bases). DNA for the CDR3: TGTGCCAGCACCGCACGGAGGAGGAACACCGGGGAGCTGTTTTTT. Protein sequence: CASTARRRNTGELFF.